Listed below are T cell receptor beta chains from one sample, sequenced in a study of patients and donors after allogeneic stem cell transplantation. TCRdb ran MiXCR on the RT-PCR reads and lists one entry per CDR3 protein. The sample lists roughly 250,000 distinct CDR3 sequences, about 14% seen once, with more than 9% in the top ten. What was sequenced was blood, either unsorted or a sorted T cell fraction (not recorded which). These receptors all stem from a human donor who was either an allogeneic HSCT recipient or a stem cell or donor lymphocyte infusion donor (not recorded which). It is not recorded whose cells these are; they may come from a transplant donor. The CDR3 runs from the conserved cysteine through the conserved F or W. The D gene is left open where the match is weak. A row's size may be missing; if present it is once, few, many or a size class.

cdr3_aa: CASSYRDRGDYEQYF
cdr3_nt: TGTGCCAGCAGTTACCGGGACAGGGGGGATTACGAGCAGTACTTC
clone_size: many
d_call: TRBD1
v_call: TRBV6-5
j_call: TRBJ2-7

cdr3_aa: CSAWTGSGVTDTQYF
cdr3_nt: TGCAGCGCCTGGACAGGGTCGGGGGTCACAGATACGCAGTATTTT
clone_size: NA
d_call: TRBD1
v_call: TRBV29-1
j_call: TRBJ2-3

cdr3_aa: CASSDYPGTEAFF
cdr3_nt: TGTGCCAGCAGTGACTATCCGGGGACTGAAGCTTTCTTT
clone_size: NA
d_call: NA
v_call: TRBV6-4
j_call: TRBJ1-1

cdr3_aa: CASSYGTDGYEQYF
cdr3_nt: TGTGCCAGCAGTTACGGGACAGATGGCTACGAGCAGTACTTC
clone_size: NA
d_call: TRBD1
v_call: TRBV6-5
j_call: TRBJ2-7

cdr3_aa: CASSVQGLGSPLHF
cdr3_nt: TGTGCCAGCAGCGTACAGGGGCTAGGTTCACCCCTCCACTTT
clone_size: NA
d_call: NA
v_call: TRBV9
j_call: TRBJ1-6

cdr3_aa: CASSHPGGEQYF
cdr3_nt: TGTGCCAGCAGCCACCCAGGGGGCGAGCAGTACTTC
clone_size: few
d_call: TRBD1
v_call: TRBV3-1
j_call: TRBJ2-7

cdr3_aa: CASSAGTGVGNEQFF
cdr3_nt: TGTGCCAGCAGCGCCGGGACAGGGGTGGGCAATGAGCAGTTCTTC
clone_size: NA
d_call: TRBD1
v_call: TRBV6-1
j_call: TRBJ2-1

cdr3_aa: CASSQGGPDQPQHF
cdr3_nt: TGTGCCAGCAGCCAAGGGGGGCCGGATCAGCCCCAGCATTTT
clone_size: few
d_call: NA
v_call: TRBV4-2
j_call: TRBJ1-5

cdr3_aa: CASSPDGQGPGDYGYTF
cdr3_nt: TGTGCCAGCAGTCCTGACGGACAGGGGCCAGGGGACTATGGCTACACCTTC
clone_size: many
d_call: TRBD1
v_call: TRBV14
j_call: TRBJ1-2

cdr3_aa: CASSQEGLVVDTQYF
cdr3_nt: TGCGCCAGCAGCCAAGAGGGACTAGTCGTAGATACGCAGTATTTT
clone_size: NA
d_call: TRBD2
v_call: TRBV4-1
j_call: TRBJ2-3

cdr3_aa: CASSQPLKGGGEAFF
cdr3_nt: TGCGCCAGCAGCCAACCACTAAAGGGCGGGGGAGAAGCTTTCTTT
clone_size: many
d_call: NA
v_call: TRBV4-3
j_call: TRBJ1-1